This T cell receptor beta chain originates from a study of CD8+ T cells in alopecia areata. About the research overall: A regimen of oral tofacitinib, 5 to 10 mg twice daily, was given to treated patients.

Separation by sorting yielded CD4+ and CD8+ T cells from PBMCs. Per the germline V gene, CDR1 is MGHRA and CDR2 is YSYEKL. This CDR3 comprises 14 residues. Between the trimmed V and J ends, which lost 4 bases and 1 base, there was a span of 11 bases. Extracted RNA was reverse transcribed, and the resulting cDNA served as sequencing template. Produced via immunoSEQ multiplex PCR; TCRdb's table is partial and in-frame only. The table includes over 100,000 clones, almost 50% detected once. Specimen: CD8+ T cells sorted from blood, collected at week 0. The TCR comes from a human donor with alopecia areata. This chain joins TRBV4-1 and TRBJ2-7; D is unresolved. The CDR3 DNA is TGCGCCAGCAGCCTCCTCGTAGGATCCTACGAGCAGTACTTC. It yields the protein CASSLLVGSYEQYF.